Below, one TCR beta chain is given with its context. The antigen is not known. These data originate in a study of T cell responses to AZD1222 COVID-19 vaccine. General study results and limits: Donors in the cohort were predominantly white British and more often female, and clonal diversity was possibly underestimated.

Only in-frame clones appear in the TCRdb table, and some are missing; sequencing was by immunoSEQ multiplex PCR. The repertoire includes 120,000 to 150,000 clones, 90% of them detected once, and 3.4% sits in the top ten. The CDR3 extends over 15 amino acids. V lost 4 bases to trimming and J lost 7 bases; unmatched junction nucleotides: 9. CDR1 is SNHLY, CDR2 FYNNEI, per germline. This material consisted of peripheral blood, taken on day 0 of AZD1222 vaccination. The source of this sequence is an adult in good health. The chain links TRBV2 to TRBJ1-2, with TRBD1 matching 10 bases. The CDR3 spells CASSVSGTGVSGYTF. The DNA for the CDR3 is TGTGCCAGCAGTGTGTCCGGGACAGGGGTTTCTGGCTACACCTTC. The full variable domain, its missing parts supplied by reference TRBV2 and TRBJ1-2, is EPEVTQTPSHQVTQMGQEVILRCVPISNHLYFYWYRQILGQKVEFLVSFYNNEISEKSEIFDDQFSVERPDGSNFTLKIRSTKLEDSAMYFCASSVSGTGVSGYTFGSGTRLTVV.